Listed here is a single T cell receptor (beta chain). The data belong to a study of memory CD4+ T cells and cytomegalovirus serostatus. The data were produced by immunoSEQ multiplex PCR, yet TCRdb's version contains in-frame clones alone and is incomplete. The repertoire holds about 58,000 clones, with roughly 84% as singletons. The sort gate was single viable CD3+CD4+CD8-CD45RO+ cells for memory CD4+ T cells. This TCR came from an adult in good health and CMV-seronegative. Some clones in this sample may be carry-over from other donors' samples. Sequenced material: memory CD4+ T cells from blood.

DNA for the CDR3: TGTGCCAGTAGTATCGAGTGGGGGAACAATCAGCCCCAGCATTTT. Amino acids: CASSIEWGNNQPQHF. This rearrangement joins TRBV19 to TRBJ1-5, with D maybe TRBD1 (5 bases). Germline assignment: CDR1 LNHDA and CDR2 SQIVND (reference sequence). Trimming removed 3 bases at V and 3 bases at J, with 12 bases between. This CDR3 is built from 15 residues.